The sample holds a few counts of the clone carrying this T cell receptor (beta chain). V lost 3 bases and J lost 2, with 17 bases in between. This CDR3 comprises 16 residues. Germline CDR1 is GTSNPN and CDR2 is SVGIG (reference sequence). This specimen comes from a study of graft-versus-host responses after intestinal transplantation. At the level of the study: The study gave all recipients anti-thymocyte globulin induction, then tacrolimus and steroids for roughly 3 years.

The method was immunoSEQ multiplex PCR; TCRdb's version includes in-frame clones alone and lacks a portion of them. This sample has roughly 20,000 clones; 55% to 60% occur once, and the top ten carry 1%. General observations from the study: Detection of GvH clones occurred in recipient marrow, and some had their first appearance in ileum or blood. Early after transplant, HvG clones declined as circulating GvH clones peaked.

The TCR comes from a human patient who received an intestinal transplant. Sequenced material: alloreactive CD4+ T cells from a mixed lymphocyte reaction culture, taken before intestinal transplant. Described subset: CFSE-low proliferating T cells sorted from roughly 6-day pre-transplant mixed lymphocyte reaction (GvH or HvG direction). The V call is TRBV30, the J call TRBJ1-5; a possible D gene is TRBD1 (6 bases). In nucleotides, the CDR3 is TGTGCCTGGAGCCTGGGGACATTGAGGGGCAATCAGCCCCAGCATTTT. Translating it yields CAWSLGTLRGNQPQHF.